The 25 T cell receptor beta chains listed next were all sequenced from one sample in a study of response to subunit inactivated influenza vaccine. TCRdb independently ran MiXCR on the RT-PCR reads; one entry per CDR3 protein. The repertoire has about 500,000 distinct CDR3 sequences, more than 15% of them found once; the top ten carry 2.5% to 3.5%. Sequencing was performed on CD4+ T cells sorted from PBMCs, taken roughly 24 months after vaccination. The origin of the receptors is a man between 50 and 70 years old who received an inactivated influenza vaccine.

The table lists this clonotype with a few counts. The chain carries TRBV13 and TRBJ2-7; unclear D gene. Germline V gives CDR1 PRHDT, CDR2 FYEKMQ (reference sequence). V lost 2 bases to trimming and J lost 7 bases, with 12 bases between them. CDR3 length: 13 amino acids. Here the CDR3 reads CASSLRMLREQYF. CDR3 coding DNA: TGTGCCAGCAGCTTACGCATGCTCAGGGAGCAGTACTTC.

The chain recombines TRBV20-1 with TRBJ1-1; D not certain. Trimming took 6 bases from V and 6 from J, leaving 17 bases between them. From germline, CDR1 is DFQATT and CDR2 SNEGSKA (reference sequence). The CDR3 consists of 13 residues. The CDR3 region has the DNA TGCAGTGCCCAACCCCGGGGAAGGGCTGAAGCTTTCTTT. Translated, it gives CSAQPRGRAEAFF.

There are a few counts of this clonotype. This chain connects TRBV20-1 to TRBJ2-2, with 9 nucleotides matching TRBD1. The CDR3 is 16 amino acids. The germline V gene encodes CDR1 DFQATT and CDR2 SNEGSKA (reference sequence). The J segment lost 4 bases and the V segment lost 6 bases, leaving 12 bases of the junction unmatched. CDR3 loop: CSATPSGTGLTGELFF. The CDR3 region has the DNA TGCAGTGCGACCCCTTCCGGGACAGGGCTCACCGGGGAGCTGTTTTTT.

The chain employs TRBV2 and TRBJ2-1, with no clear D. Germline lookup yields CDR1 SNHLY and CDR2 FYNNEI. The V end lost 4 bases, the J end lost 5 bases, and 9 bases lay between the germline ends. CDR3 length: 13 amino acids. CDR3 bases: TGTGCCAGCAGTGCTCTCGTGAACAATGAGCAGTTCTTC. Translation gives CASSALVNNEQFF.

The V and J genes are TRBV5-1 and TRBJ2-1, with D perhaps matching TRBD2 (5 bases). Deletions cut 0 bases from V and 8 bases from J, with 12 bases between. The germline CDR1 and CDR2 sequences are SGHRS and YFSETQ. The CDR3 is 14 amino acids. The CDR3 sequence: CASSLDVSVYEQFF. Written as DNA, the CDR3 is TGCGCCAGCAGCTTGGATGTTAGCGTGTATGAGCAGTTCTTC.

This clonotype was seen only a few times. This chain uses TRBV7-9 with TRBJ2-7; D is perhaps TRBD2 (5 bases). The germline V gene has CDR1 SEHNR and CDR2 FQNEAQ (reference sequence). The CDR3 length is 14 residues. The germline V and J ends were trimmed by 3 bases and 1 base, with 10 bases remaining between them. The CDR3 DNA reads TGTGCCAGCAGCTTTAGTCGGACTTCCTACGAGCAGTACTTC. Amino acid sequence: CASSFSRTSYEQYF. Complete variable domain (other parts from reference TRBV7-9 and TRBJ2-7): DTGVSQNPRHKITKRGQNVTFRCDPISEHNRLYWYRQTLGQGPEFLTYFQNEAQLEKSRLLSDRFSAERPKGSFSTLEIQRTEQGDSAMYLCASSFSRTSYEQYFGPGTRLTVT.

This clonotype was recorded many times. The chain is built from TRBV12-3 or TRBV12-4 and TRBJ1-3; D gene uncertain. This CDR3 spans 14 amino acids. The V end lost 11 bases, the J end lost 4 bases, and 18 bases lay between the germline ends. CDR3 residues: CAGTMARRGNTIYF. CDR3 DNA: TGTGCCGGCACGATGGCTCGACGGGGAAACACCATATATTTT.

This clonotype was counted many times. The V gene is TRBV29-1, the J gene TRBJ2-3, with D perhaps matching TRBD1 (5 bases). Germline V CDR1 and CDR2: SQVTM, ANQGSEA. The ends were cut back, 6 bases at V and 6 bases at J, with 13 bases in the middle. The CDR3 runs to 12 residues. CDR3 sequence (DNA): TGCAGCGTGCGTCTTGGGGCGGATACGCAGTATTTT. This codes for CSVRLGADTQYF.

This clonotype was seen more than once but under ten times. The CDR3 region is CAISESMGNEKLFF. The CDR3 nucleotides are TGTGCCATCAGTGAGTCCATGGGTAATGAAAAACTGTTTTTT. This chain uses TRBV10-3 with TRBJ1-4, with D hard to call. CDR1 is ENHRY and CDR2 is SYGVKD in the germline V gene. Trimming left V 0 bases short and J 4 bases short, with 6 bases between. The CDR3 is made up of 14 amino acids.

Only a few counts were recorded for this clonotype. This chain uses TRBV28 with TRBJ1-1; 7 positions agree with TRBD1. The ends lost 4 bases at V and 5 bases at J; junction bases unmatched: 13. The CDR3 contains 16 residues. Germline loops: CDR1 MDHEN, CDR2 SYDVKM. The CDR3: CASSSGGGLQSTEAFF. The CDR3 DNA reads TGTGCCAGCAGTTCAGGGGGGGGACTGCAGTCAACTGAAGCTTTCTTT.

This chain uses TRBV13 with TRBJ2-3; 10 bases line up with TRBD2. Trimming cost V 5 bases and J 0 bases; bases outside gene matches: 8. CDR1 and CDR2 (germline): PRHDT, FYEKMQ (reference sequence). The CDR3 consists of 17 residues. The CDR3 here is CASSPQLAGESTDTQYF. In DNA, the CDR3 is TGTGCCAGCAGCCCCCAGCTAGCGGGAGAGAGCACAGATACGCAGTATTTT.

The chain couples TRBV4-2 to TRBJ2-2; D is uncertain. V was clipped by 0 bases and J by 2 bases, with 7 bases between them. The CDR3 has 15 residues. Germline V CDR1 and CDR2: LGHNA, YNFKEQ. CDR3 residues: CASSQDVRNTGELFF. The CDR3 DNA reads TGTGCCAGCAGCCAAGATGTCAGAAACACCGGGGAGCTGTTTTTT.

This clonotype was observed many times. The chain couples TRBV4-2 to TRBJ1-1; unclear D gene. Germline values: CDR1 LGHNA, CDR2 YNFKEQ. The CDR3 loop spans 15 amino acids. V was trimmed by 1 base and J by 10 bases, leaving 19 bases between them. CDR3 loop: CASSQATSSWGRAFF. The CDR3 nucleotides read TGTGCCAGCAGCCAAGCCACCTCATCGTGGGGAAGAGCTTTCTTT.

V gene TRBV30 combines with J gene TRBJ2-1, with no clear D. Per germline, CDR1 GTSNPN and CDR2 SVGIG (reference sequence). The CDR3 is made up of 13 amino acids. The CDR3 loop is CAMSWSSYNEQFF. For the CDR3, the DNA is TGTGCGATGAGCTGGAGTTCTTACAATGAGCAGTTCTTC.

CDR3 sequence: CASSVEGARPNEQFF. The CDR3 nucleotides read TGTGCCAGCAGCGTAGAAGGGGCCCGTCCCAATGAGCAGTTCTTC. This chain connects TRBV9 to TRBJ2-1; the D gene is possibly TRBD1 (5 bases). Between the trimmed V and J ends, which lost 0 bases and 6 bases, there was a span of 13 bases. Per the germline V gene, CDR1 is SGDLS and CDR2 is YYNGEE. This CDR3 contains 15 residues.

This clonotype has a single count. The chain couples TRBV29-1 to TRBJ2-1; 11 nucleotides line up with TRBD2. Germline CDR1 is SQVTM and CDR2 is ANQGSEA. Trimming cost V 7 bases and J 4 bases; bases outside gene matches: 6. This CDR3 is built from 14 residues. DNA for the CDR3: TGCAGCGGGTGGACTAGCGGGCCGTACAATGAGCAGTTCTTC. Its translation is CSGWTSGPYNEQFF.

The V call is TRBV7-2, the J call TRBJ2-7, with D possibly TRBD1 on 5 matching bases. Germline V gives CDR1 SGHTA, CDR2 FQGNSA. V was cut by 2 bases and J by 0 bases, with 11 bases left in between. The CDR3 spans 15 residues. The CDR3 loop reads CASSLLGPLSYEQYF. CDR3 bases: TGTGCCAGCAGCTTATTGGGGCCTCTCTCCTACGAGCAGTACTTC.

The CDR3 loop reads CAWSVPQVTRGQPQHF. The CDR3 DNA reads TGTGCCTGGAGTGTACCCCAGGTAACTCGGGGTCAGCCCCAGCATTTT. The V gene is TRBV30, the J gene TRBJ1-5; D unclear. Trimming removed 0 bases at V and 6 bases at J, with 18 bases between. The CDR3 length is 16 residues. Germline V gene sequence: CDR1 GTSNPN, CDR2 SVGIG (reference sequence).

This clonotype was seen a few times. V and J are TRBV20-1 and TRBJ2-7; 7 bases agree with TRBD1. In germline, CDR1 is DFQATT, CDR2 SNEGSKA (reference sequence). This CDR3 has 14 residues. The trim removed 6 bases at V and 3 bases at J, leaving 11 bases unmatched. This CDR3 is CSARTRTGNYEQYF. The CDR3 nucleotides are TGCAGTGCCCGGACCCGGACAGGAAACTACGAGCAGTACTTC.

This clonotype occurred a few times. This chain links TRBV29-1 with TRBJ2-2; possibly TRBD2 for D (5 bases). V was shortened by 3 bases and J by 4 bases, with 12 bases between the two germline ends. In germline, CDR1 is SQVTM, CDR2 ANQGSEA. The CDR3 spans 14 residues. The CDR3 nucleotides are TGCAGCGTTGATAACTCGCGGGCCACCGGGGAGCTGTTTTTT. Residues: CSVDNSRATGELFF.

This clonotype was recorded at least ten times. The V gene is TRBV7-9, the J gene TRBJ2-1; D uncertain. Trimming took off 5 bases at V and 4 bases at J, with 12 bases between the two ends. Germline V gene lookup returns CDR1 SEHNR and CDR2 FQNEAQ (reference sequence). The CDR3 has 14 amino acids. CDR3 DNA sequence: TGTGCCAGCAGCCCTAAGGATTGGTACAATGAGCAGTTCTTC. Translation gives CASSPKDWYNEQFF.

The CDR3 loop is CASSQEMGGTGGKQYF. The CDR3 coding sequence is TGTGCCAGCAGCCAAGAAATGGGCGGGACAGGAGGCAAGCAGTACTTC. The chain recombines TRBV4-2 with TRBJ2-7; 8 bases match TRBD1. Germline V gene lookup returns CDR1 LGHNA and CDR2 YNFKEQ. J was trimmed by 8 bases and V by 0 bases; bases with no gene match: 12. This CDR3 contains 16 residues.

The table lists this clonotype with a few counts. The chain joins TRBV7-8 to TRBJ2-7; D is tentatively TRBD1 or TRBD2 (5 bases each). The CDR3 loop spans 14 amino acids. Per the germline V gene, CDR1 is SGHVS and CDR2 is FQNEAQ. Trimming removed 5 bases at V and 4 bases at J, with 15 bases between. As DNA, the CDR3 is TGTGCCAGCAGCCCTACTGGGACCGGGTACGAGCAGTACTTC. It yields the protein CASSPTGTGYEQYF. Full variable domain (rest looked up from reference TRBV7-8 and TRBJ2-7): GAGVSQSPRYKVAKRGQDVALRCDPISGHVSLFWYQQALGQGPEFLTYFQNEAQLDKSGLPSDRFFAERPEGSVSTLKIQRTQQEDSAVYLCASSPTGTGYEQYFGPGTRLTVT.

This rearrangement joins TRBV5-4 to TRBJ2-1; 8 bases map to TRBD1. The germline V gene encodes CDR1 SGHNT and CDR2 YYREEE (reference sequence). V trimming: 2 bases; J trimming: 2 bases; junction bases outside the gene matches: 3. The CDR3 totals 15 residues. CDR3 residues: CASSLRDRPYNEQFF. For the CDR3, the DNA is TGTGCCAGCAGCTTAAGGGACAGGCCCTACAATGAGCAGTTCTTC.

This clonotype was observed a few times. J is TRBJ1-5 and V is TRBV5-6; the match to TRBD1 covers 11 bases. This CDR3 contains 18 residues. CDR1 and CDR2 (germline): SGHDT, YYEEEE. The junction had 11 bases not matched to a gene; V was cut back by 2 bases and J by 4 bases. The CDR3 region has the DNA TGTGCCAGCAGCTTTGGGACAGGGGGACCCCTTGTTAATCAGCCCCAGCATTTT. This codes for CASSFGTGGPLVNQPQHF.